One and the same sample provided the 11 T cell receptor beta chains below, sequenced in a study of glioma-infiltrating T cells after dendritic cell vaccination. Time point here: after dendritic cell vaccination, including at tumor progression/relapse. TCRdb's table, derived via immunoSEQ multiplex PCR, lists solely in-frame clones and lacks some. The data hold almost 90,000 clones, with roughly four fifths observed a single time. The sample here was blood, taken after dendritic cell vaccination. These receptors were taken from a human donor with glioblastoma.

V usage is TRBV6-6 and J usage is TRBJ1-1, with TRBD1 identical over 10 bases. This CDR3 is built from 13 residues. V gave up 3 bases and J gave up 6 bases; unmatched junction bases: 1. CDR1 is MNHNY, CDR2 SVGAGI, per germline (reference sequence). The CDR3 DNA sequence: TGTGCCAGCAGTTATGGGACAGGGGCTGAAGCTTTCTTT. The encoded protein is CASSYGTGAEAFF.

CDR3 region: CASSLVGGGTGEYNEQFF. The CDR3 bases are TGTGCCAGCAGCTTAGTCGGCGGCGGGACAGGGGAATACAATGAGCAGTTCTTC. The J gene is TRBJ2-1, the V gene TRBV7-2; 10 bases line up with TRBD1. Germline-derived CDR1 and CDR2 are SGHTA and FQGNSA. Trimming removed 1 base from V and 4 bases from J; junction bases left unmatched: 10. The CDR3 loop spans 18 amino acids. Supplemented by reference TRBV7-2 and TRBJ2-1, the full variable domain reads GAGVSQSPSNKVTEKGKDVELRCDPISGHTALYWYRQSLGQGLEFLIYFQGNSAPDKSGLPSDRFSAERTGGSVSTLTIQRTQQEDSAVYLCASSLVGGGTGEYNEQFFGPGTRLTVL.

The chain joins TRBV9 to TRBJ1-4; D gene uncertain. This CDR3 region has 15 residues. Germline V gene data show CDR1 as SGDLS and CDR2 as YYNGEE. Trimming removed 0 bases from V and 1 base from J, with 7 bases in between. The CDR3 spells CASSVGAGTNEKLFF. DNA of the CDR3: TGTGCCAGCAGCGTAGGGGCTGGAACTAATGAAAAACTGTTTTTT.

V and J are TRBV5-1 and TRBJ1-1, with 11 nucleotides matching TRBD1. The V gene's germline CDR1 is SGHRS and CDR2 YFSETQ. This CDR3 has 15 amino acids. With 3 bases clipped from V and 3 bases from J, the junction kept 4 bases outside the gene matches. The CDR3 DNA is TGCGCCAGCAGCTCAGGACAGGGGGCATACACTGAAGCTTTCTTT. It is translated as CASSSGQGAYTEAFF.

The CDR3: CASSKLAGTYEQYF. CDR3 DNA: TGTGCCAGCAGCAAACTGGCAGGGACCTACGAGCAGTACTTC. The gene calls are TRBV21-1 and TRBJ2-7; the tabulated D call, TRBD1, remains unverified against the DNA. TRBV21-1 is classified as a pseudogene. The CDR3 length is 14 residues.

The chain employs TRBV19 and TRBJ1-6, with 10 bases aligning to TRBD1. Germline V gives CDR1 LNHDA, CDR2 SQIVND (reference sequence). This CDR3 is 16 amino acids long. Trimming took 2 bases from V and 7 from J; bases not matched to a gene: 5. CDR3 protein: CASSILSGQGNSPLHF. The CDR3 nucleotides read TGTGCCAGTAGTATATTATCGGGACAGGGGAATTCACCCCTCCACTTT.

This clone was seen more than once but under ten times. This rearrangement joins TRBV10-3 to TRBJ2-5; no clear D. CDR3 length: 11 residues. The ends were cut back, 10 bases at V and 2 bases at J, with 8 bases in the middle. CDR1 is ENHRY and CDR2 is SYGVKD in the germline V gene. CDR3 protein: CATLQQETQYF. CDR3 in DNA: TGTGCCACTCTCCAGCAAGAGACCCAGTACTTC.

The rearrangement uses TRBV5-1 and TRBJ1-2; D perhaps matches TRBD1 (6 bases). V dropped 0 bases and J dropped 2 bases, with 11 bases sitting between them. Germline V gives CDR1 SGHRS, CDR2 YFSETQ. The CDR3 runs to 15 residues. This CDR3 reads CASSLGRTENYGYTF. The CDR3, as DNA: TGCGCCAGCAGCTTGGGGAGGACAGAAAACTATGGCTACACCTTC.

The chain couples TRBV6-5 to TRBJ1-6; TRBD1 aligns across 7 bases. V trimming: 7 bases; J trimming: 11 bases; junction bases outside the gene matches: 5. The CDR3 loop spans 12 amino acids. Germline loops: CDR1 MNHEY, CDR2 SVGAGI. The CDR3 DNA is TGTGCCAGCAATACAGGGGAGGCACCCCTCCACTTT. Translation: CASNTGEAPLHF.

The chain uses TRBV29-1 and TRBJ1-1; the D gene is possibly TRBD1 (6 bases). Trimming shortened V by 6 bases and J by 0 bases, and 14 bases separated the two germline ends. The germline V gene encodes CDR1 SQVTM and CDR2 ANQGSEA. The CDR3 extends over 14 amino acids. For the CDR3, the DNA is TGCAGCGTGGGGCAGGGGACCCTGAACACTGAAGCTTTCTTT. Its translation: CSVGQGTLNTEAFF.

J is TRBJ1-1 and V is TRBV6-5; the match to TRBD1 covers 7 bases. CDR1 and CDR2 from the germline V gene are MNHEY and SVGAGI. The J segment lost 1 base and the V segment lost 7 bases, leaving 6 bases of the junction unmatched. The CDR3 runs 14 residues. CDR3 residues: CASIRQGQNTEAFF. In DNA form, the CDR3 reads TGTGCCAGCATCCGACAGGGACAGAACACTGAAGCTTTCTTT.